Below are 9 T cell receptor beta chains sequenced from a single sample in a study of blood T cells in healthy people across ages. With a J-beta primer mix and a sample-barcoded 5' primer, a second PCR ran roughly 6 to 11 cycles. Each CDR3 protein gets one entry after TCRdb re-called the 5' RACE reads with MiXCR. The table includes around 1,000,000 distinct CDR3 sequences, about two fifths detected once. The sequencing sample was made of blood. Receptors were obtained from a young man in good health.

The V call is TRBV4-2, the J call TRBJ2-2, with D perhaps assigned TRBD1 or TRBD2 (6 bases each). Germline CDR1 LGHNA, CDR2 YNFKEQ. Between the trimmed V and J ends, which lost 0 bases and 5 bases, there was a span of 22 bases. The CDR3 has 19 amino acids. The CDR3 region is CASSQDAPGAEGLTGELFF. The DNA for the CDR3 is TGTGCCAGCAGCCAAGATGCCCCAGGGGCGGAGGGGCTAACCGGGGAGCTGTTTTTT.

This clonotype was observed a few times. The rearrangement joins TRBV28 to TRBJ2-4; D uncertain. CDR1 and CDR2 (germline): MDHEN, SYDVKM. V dropped 4 bases and J dropped 0 bases, with 28 bases sitting between them. The CDR3 contains 21 residues. CDR3 nucleotides: TGTGCCAGCAGTTCTCGTACCGGGTGGGGTCCGAAAAATGTAGCCAAAAACATTCAGTACTTC. It is translated as CASSSRTGWGPKNVAKNIQYF.

This clonotype was recorded a few times. The chain links TRBV12-3 or TRBV12-4 to TRBJ2-3; no definite D call. V lost 6 bases, J lost 0 bases, and 13 bases lay in between. CDR3 length equals 15 residues. CDR3 DNA: TGTGCCAGCAGCCCCACTAAGGAGAGCACAGATACGCAGTATTTT. It is translated as CASSPTKESTDTQYF.

The table lists this clonotype with a few counts. The V and J genes are TRBV7-9 and TRBJ2-1; 11 nucleotides line up with TRBD2. Germline values: CDR1 SEHNR, CDR2 FQNEAQ (reference sequence). V lost 0 bases, J lost 4 bases, and 8 bases stayed unmatched. The CDR3 spans 18 residues. The DNA of the CDR3 is TGTGCCAGCAGCTTAGCCTGGCTAGCGGGGGGCCAATACAATGAGCAGTTCTTC. The encoded protein is CASSLAWLAGGQYNEQFF.

This clonotype was seen only once. The chain employs TRBV25-1 and TRBJ2-1; D not resolved. Germline CDR1 reads MGHDK; CDR2 reads SYGVNS. Trimming took off 1 base at V and 3 bases at J, with 10 bases between the two ends. The CDR3 contains 15 residues. The CDR3 sequence is CASSESRRNYNEQFF. The CDR3 coding sequence is TGTGCCAGCAGTGAATCCCGCAGAAACTACAATGAGCAGTTCTTC. The full variable domain, completed using reference TRBV25-1 and TRBJ2-1, is EADIYQTPRYLVIGTGKKITLECSQTMGHDKMYWYQQDPGMELHLIHYSYGVNSTEKGDLSSESTVSRIRTEHFPLTLESARPSHTSQYLCASSESRRNYNEQFFGPGTRLTVL.

The table lists this clonotype with a few counts. The chain couples TRBV6-5 to TRBJ1-6, with D perhaps TRBD1 (5 bases). Deletions cut 7 bases from V and 6 bases from J, with 13 bases between. The length of the CDR3 is 14 residues. In germline, CDR1 is MNHEY, CDR2 SVGAGI. The CDR3 DNA reads as TGTGCCAGCAACCCCGGTGGGGGTAATTCACCCCTCCACTTT. It specifies CASNPGGGNSPLHF.

A single count supports this clonotype. The chain joins TRBV20-1 to TRBJ1-1; 8 bases map to TRBD1. Per germline, CDR1 DFQATT and CDR2 SNEGSKA (reference sequence). V lost 0 bases to trimming and J lost 3 bases; unmatched junction nucleotides: 15. The CDR3 covers 18 residues. The CDR3 bases are TGCAGTGCTAGAGATCCAGGGCCCGCAGGGGGCTTGTACACTGAAGCTTTCTTT. It codes for CSARDPGPAGGLYTEAFF.

The rearrangement links TRBV4-2 to TRBJ2-1, with D perhaps being TRBD1 or TRBD2 (5 bases each). The CDR3 runs 17 residues. The V end lost 4 bases, the J end lost 1 base, and 17 bases lay between the germline ends. The V gene's germline CDR1 is LGHNA and CDR2 YNFKEQ. CDR3 sequence: CASSPTQVRRSYNEQFF. In DNA form, the CDR3 reads TGTGCCAGCAGCCCGACACAGGTTCGGAGGTCCTACAATGAGCAGTTCTTC.

This clonotype has just a few counts. The rearrangement joins TRBV2 to TRBJ1-1, with D perhaps matching TRBD1 (5 bases). V was cut by 7 bases and J by 4 bases, with 19 bases left in between. There are 15 residues in the CDR3. Germline CDR1 reads SNHLY; CDR2 reads FYNNEI. CDR3 DNA: TGTGCCAGCATCAGAGGGGAAGGTACGTTCACTGAAGCTTTCTTT. Its protein is CASIRGEGTFTEAFF.